This T cell receptor beta chain came from a study of OX40 agonist ivuxolimab in advanced cancers. Overall study results and limits: Expanded peripheral T-cell antigen specificity went undetermined. With doses of 0.1-3.0 mg/kg, partial responders showed among the lowest clonal expansion.

Sequencing used immunoSEQ multiplex PCR; TCRdb keeps in-frame clones, though not all of them. The profile shows nearly 60,000 clones, 88% of them singletons. Patients with a history of autoimmune disease or on systemic immunosuppression were excluded. V was shortened by 6 bases and J by 5 bases, with 17 bases between the two germline ends. There are 14 residues in the CDR3. Germline V gene sequence: CDR1 MNHEY, CDR2 SMNVEV (reference sequence). As regards this clone: Antigen specificity is unknown.

The TCR sequence derives from an adult with an advanced solid tumor such as melanoma, head and neck, liver or kidney cancer. V and J are TRBV27 and TRBJ2-7; D is perhaps TRBD2 (6 bases). Sequences were derived from CD4+ or CD8+ T cells sorted from blood, sampled in a trial of the OX40 agonist ivuxolimab. The CDR3 here is CASSPSAGINEQYF. The CDR3 DNA is TGTGCCAGCAGCCCTAGCGCAGGGATCAACGAGCAGTACTTC.